A single sample gave rise to the 25 T cell receptor beta chains below, sequenced in a study of T-cell reconstitution after alpha-beta-depleted transplantation in children. Unique molecular identifiers were used to barcode this TCRbeta library. TCRdb fed the PCR reads into MiXCR, producing one record per CDR3 protein. Of 400,000 to 450,000 distinct CDR3 sequences in the sample, over 40% were seen once. The sample consisted of PBMCs, taken before TCRalphabeta/CD19-depleted stem cell transplant. These receptors were collected from a girl aged 2 to 10 with aplastic anemia, due to receive a stem cell transplant.

V gene TRBV28 combines with J gene TRBJ2-7; D possibly corresponds to TRBD1 (5 bases). V lost 8 bases and J lost 2, with 13 bases in between. This CDR3 region has 13 residues. The V gene's germline CDR1 is MDHEN and CDR2 SYDVKM. The DNA of the CDR3 is TGTGCCAGCGTAGAGACAGTAGCCTACGAGCAGTACTTC. This translates into CASVETVAYEQYF.

This clonotype was counted a few times. CDR3 sequence: CASSPGASGSENNEQFF. The CDR3 DNA follows: TGTGCCAGCAGCCCCGGGGCTAGCGGGAGCGAAAACAATGAGCAGTTCTTC. The chain carries TRBV7-6 and TRBJ2-1; 10 bases align to TRBD2. V shed 5 bases and J 5 bases; nucleotides not matched to a gene: 12. Germline assignment: CDR1 SGHVS and CDR2 FNYEAQ. This CDR3 has 17 residues.

V is TRBV6-6 and J is TRBJ2-7, with D maybe TRBD1 (5 bases). The CDR3 consists of 12 residues. CDR1 is MNHNY, CDR2 SVGAGI, per germline (reference sequence). The V end was cut by 8 bases, the J end by 2 bases, with 10 bases between. CDR3 loop: CASEDTPYEQYF. The DNA for the CDR3 is TGTGCCAGCGAGGACACACCCTACGAGCAGTACTTC.

The chain uses TRBV11-2 and TRBJ2-1; 9 nucleotides agree with TRBD2. This CDR3 region has 17 residues. Germline CDR1 is SGHAT and CDR2 is FQNNGV. Unmatched junction bases numbered 12, after V lost 0 bases and J lost 9 bases. CDR3 in amino acids: CASSLEVGGRARGEQFF. Written as DNA, the CDR3 is TGTGCCAGCAGCTTAGAAGTAGGCGGGAGGGCACGTGGTGAGCAGTTCTTC. Variable domain in full (rest from reference TRBV11-2 and TRBJ2-1): EAGVAQSPRYKIIEKRQSVAFWCNPISGHATLYWYQQILGQGPKLLIQFQNNGVVDDSQLPKDRFSAERLKGVDSTLKIQPAKLEDSAVYLCASSLEVGGRARGEQFFGPGTRLTVL.

There are a few counts of this clonotype. The chain employs TRBV27 and TRBJ2-1; 12 bases map to TRBD2. The J segment lost 13 bases and the V segment lost 4 bases, leaving 11 bases of the junction unmatched. This CDR3 is 15 amino acids long. Looked up from germline, CDR1 is MNHEY and CDR2 is SMNVEV (reference sequence). CDR3 nucleotide sequence: TGTGCCAGCAGTTCATGGGGGACTAGCGGGTGGGGACAGTTCTTC. This translates into CASSSWGTSGWGQFF.

The sample holds many counts of this clonotype. V usage is TRBV29-1 and J usage is TRBJ2-2, with 8 nucleotides matching TRBD2. Germline assignment: CDR1 SQVTM and CDR2 ANQGSEA. The CDR3 consists of 16 residues. The junction had 9 bases not matched to a gene; V was cut back by 4 bases and J by 2 bases. CDR3 loop: CSVVPPGGYNTGELFF. CDR3 bases: TGCAGCGTTGTGCCCCCGGGGGGGTATAACACCGGGGAGCTGTTTTTT.

Concerning this clonotype itself: This could be a read error, since a much larger clone is one nucleotide away. This rearrangement joins TRBV12-3 or TRBV12-4 to TRBJ1-5; no firm D call. This CDR3 spans 14 amino acids. V lost 3 bases, J lost 2 bases, and 8 bases lay in between. This CDR3 reads CASSLWQGNQPQHF. The CDR3 DNA reads TGTGCCAGCAGTTTGTGGCAGGGCAATCAGCCCCAGCATTTT.

The CDR3 DNA follows: TGTGCCAGCAGCAGACCGGGTCCTGCTAGGGTTCCCCTCCACTTT. Translation: CASSRPGPARVPLHF. This chain links TRBV27 with TRBJ1-6; D unresolved. V was clipped by 6 bases and J by 13 bases, with 22 bases between them. Germline CDR1 and CDR2: MNHEY and SMNVEV (reference sequence). The CDR3 sequence is 15 residues long.

This clonotype was observed a handful of times. The chain has TRBV20-1 and TRBJ2-1; D could derive from TRBD1 or TRBD2 (5 bases each). The CDR3 extends over 14 amino acids. The V gene lost 0 bases and the J gene lost 10 bases, with 16 bases spanning the gap. Germline V CDR1 and CDR2: DFQATT, SNEGSKA (reference sequence). The CDR3 protein is CSARDGGRAKEQFF. The DNA for the CDR3 is TGCAGTGCTAGAGATGGGGGTCGGGCCAAAGAGCAGTTCTTC.

This chain joins TRBV10-3 and TRBJ2-1; no clear D gene. The CDR3 has 15 amino acids. The V and J ends lost 8 bases and 0 bases respectively, with 14 bases between them. The germline CDR1 and CDR2 sequences are ENHRY and SYGVKD. CDR3 residues: CAIAGARSSYNEQFF. The CDR3 DNA sequence: TGTGCCATCGCAGGAGCTAGAAGCTCCTACAATGAGCAGTTCTTC.

The genes are TRBV12-3 or TRBV12-4 and TRBJ1-5; TRBD1 might be the D (5 bases). V lost 6 bases and J lost 6, with 15 bases in between. The CDR3 is made up of 14 amino acids. CDR3 sequence: CASSPSLGTQPQHF. The DNA for the CDR3 is TGTGCCAGCAGCCCATCGCTGGGGACTCAGCCCCAGCATTTT.

This chain joins TRBV18 and TRBJ2-6; TRBD1 matches 7 bases. The trim removed 3 bases at V and 3 bases at J, leaving 5 bases unmatched. CDR1 KGHSH and CDR2 LQKENI come from the germline V gene. CDR3 size: 16 residues. The CDR3 DNA sequence: TGTGCCAGCTCACCGCGACAGGGAGATGGGGCCAACGTCCTGACTTTC. Translation gives CASSPRQGDGANVLTF.

The V call is TRBV28, the J call TRBJ2-7; D may correspond to TRBD1 or TRBD2 (5 bases each). Trimming removed 6 bases from V and 3 bases from J, with 15 bases in between. CDR1 and CDR2 from the germline V gene are MDHEN and SYDVKM. The CDR3 runs to 14 residues. CDR3 protein: CASSLGTDVYEQYF. CDR3 nucleotides: TGTGCCAGCAGCTTGGGGACGGACGTCTACGAGCAGTACTTC.

The chain couples TRBV15 to TRBJ1-1; 7 bases are a match to TRBD1. Germline V gene sequence: CDR1 LNHNV, CDR2 YYDKDF (reference sequence). CDR3 length equals 15 residues. V lost 4 bases and J lost 6; bases outside the gene matches: 11. The CDR3 DNA reads as TGTGCCACCAGCATAAGGACAGGTAGTTTTTCTGAAGCTTTCTTT. Residues: CATSIRTGSFSEAFF.

This chain links TRBV14 with TRBJ2-3; TRBD2 aligns across 15 bases. Unmatched junction bases numbered 4, after V lost 1 base and J lost 5 bases. CDR1 and CDR2 from the germline V gene are SGHDN and FVKESK. The CDR3 is 17 amino acids. In DNA, the CDR3 is TGTGCCAGCAGCCAAGGGACTAGCGGGAGGGCCATAGATACGCAGTATTTT. Translating it yields CASSQGTSGRAIDTQYF.

The genes are TRBV12-3 or TRBV12-4 and TRBJ2-1; D uncertain. This CDR3 contains 13 residues. Trimming took off 6 bases at V and 6 bases at J, with 12 bases between the two ends. CDR3 loop: CASRVSVPNEQFF. DNA for the CDR3: TGTGCCAGCAGAGTTTCAGTACCCAATGAGCAGTTCTTC.

Many counts were recorded for this clonotype. The chain is built from TRBV9 and TRBJ2-3, with D maybe TRBD2 (5 bases). The CDR3 consists of 16 residues. Trimming took 0 bases from V and 4 from J, leaving 15 bases between them. Germline-derived CDR1 and CDR2 are SGDLS and YYNGEE. Here the CDR3 DNA reads TGTGCCAGCAGCGTAGATGTAGCGCCTTTTGCAGATACGCAGTATTTT. It encodes CASSVDVAPFADTQYF. Combining the CDR3 with reference TRBV9 and TRBJ2-3 gives the whole variable domain DSGVTQTPKHLITATGQRVTLRCSPRSGDLSVYWYQQSLDQGLQFLIQYYNGEERAKGNILERFSAQQFPDLHSELNLSSLELGDSALYFCASSVDVAPFADTQYFGPGTRLTVL.

The chain carries TRBV6-6 and TRBJ2-2; 7 bases are shared with TRBD1. Trimming cost V 6 bases and J 4 bases; bases outside gene matches: 2. Germline V gives CDR1 MNHNY, CDR2 SVGAGI (reference sequence). This CDR3 comprises 13 residues. CDR3 protein: CASSRTGTGELFF. The DNA for the CDR3 is TGTGCCAGCAGCAGGACAGGCACCGGGGAGCTGTTTTTT.

The chain couples TRBV20-1 to TRBJ2-1; the match to TRBD2 covers 13 bases. Unmatched junction bases numbered 10, after V lost 4 bases and J lost 7 bases. The CDR3 covers 16 residues. Germline loops: CDR1 DFQATT, CDR2 SNEGSKA (reference sequence). The CDR3 region has the DNA TGCAGTGCTATAGGAGGACTAGCGGGAGTACTTAATGAGCAGTTCTTC. Its translation: CSAIGGLAGVLNEQFF.

This clonotype occurred many times. CDR3 coding DNA: TGTGCCAGCAGCGTAGAGATTAGGGCTAGTGTCTCCTACAATGAGCAGTTCTTC. As protein: CASSVEIRASVSYNEQFF. The chain has TRBV9 and TRBJ2-1; D remains ambiguous. Trimming left V 0 bases short and J 0 bases short, with 16 bases between. The CDR3 is 18 amino acids. CDR1 SGDLS and CDR2 YYNGEE come from the germline V gene. The variable domain in full, with the rest retrieved from reference TRBV9 and TRBJ2-1, is DSGVTQTPKHLITATGQRVTLRCSPRSGDLSVYWYQQSLDQGLQFLIQYYNGEERAKGNILERFSAQQFPDLHSELNLSSLELGDSALYFCASSVEIRASVSYNEQFFGPGTRLTVL.

The chain links TRBV6-5 to TRBJ1-1; D not certain. V gave up 4 bases and J gave up 6 bases, with 18 bases separating them. CDR3 length: 15 amino acids. The germline V gene has CDR1 MNHEY and CDR2 SVGAGI. CDR3 region: CASSSFRAGPSEAFF. For the CDR3, the DNA is TGTGCCAGCAGTTCCTTTAGGGCGGGCCCCTCTGAAGCTTTCTTT.

The chain uses TRBV12-3 or TRBV12-4 and TRBJ1-5, with D uncertain. The CDR3 is made up of 13 amino acids. V was shortened by 4 bases and J by 2 bases, with 6 bases between the two germline ends. The CDR3 is CASSWEGNQPQHF. The CDR3 DNA follows: TGTGCCAGCAGTTGGGAAGGCAATCAGCCCCAGCATTTT.

There are a few counts of this clonotype. The chain is built from TRBV6-2 or TRBV6-3 and TRBJ2-3; 10 bases line up with TRBD2. Germline CDR1 MNHEY, CDR2 SVGEGT. CDR3 length: 15 residues. Trimming cost V 6 bases and J 0 bases; bases outside gene matches: 3. The CDR3 nucleotides read TGTGCCAGCAGGACTAGCGGGTTTAGCACAGATACGCAGTATTTT. Translating it yields CASRTSGFSTDTQYF.

This chain joins TRBV20-1 and TRBJ2-7; 10 bases match TRBD1. V lost 6 bases to trimming and J lost 3 bases; unmatched junction nucleotides: 5. Germline V CDR1 and CDR2: DFQATT, SNEGSKA (reference sequence). The CDR3 is 13 amino acids. CDR3 sequence reads: CSAPGQGDYEQYF. For the CDR3, the DNA is TGCAGTGCCCCCGGACAGGGGGACTACGAGCAGTACTTC.

This clonotype was found a few times. The gene calls are TRBV4-3 and TRBJ2-3; possibly TRBD1 or TRBD2 for D (5 bases each). The CDR3 covers 14 residues. Germline loops: CDR1 LGHNA, CDR2 YSLEER. V lost 3 bases, J lost 4 bases, and 11 bases lay in between. This CDR3 is CASSQLLGADTQYF. The DNA for the CDR3 is TGCGCCAGCAGCCAGCTCCTGGGGGCAGATACGCAGTATTTT.